This T cell receptor beta chain stems from a study of T-cell reconstitution after alpha-beta-depleted transplantation in children. CDR1 is SQVTM, CDR2 ANQGSEA, per germline. The CDR3 is 14 amino acids. J lost 1 base, V lost 7 bases, and 8 bases had no gene match. Unique molecular identifiers tagged the TCRbeta library. Each CDR3 protein gets one entry after TCRdb re-called the PCR reads with MiXCR. The sample lists roughly 490,000 distinct CDR3 sequences; over 10% were seen once. This chain connects TRBV29-1 to TRBJ1-1; 8 bases are shared with TRBD1. This material consisted of PBMCs, mostly from graft donor cells, taken 180 days after TCRalphabeta/CD19-depleted stem cell transplant. This receptor was obtained from a female patient aged 2 to 10 who had a stem cell transplant for aplastic anemia, so the T cells may come from the graft donor. CDR3: CSATGQGSNTEAFF. CDR3 coding DNA: TGCAGCGCCACCGGACAGGGATCGAACACTGAAGCTTTCTTT. Full variable domain (missing parts from reference TRBV29-1 and TRBJ1-1): SAVISQKPSRDICQRGTSLTIQCQVDSQVTMMFWYRQQPGQSLTLIATANQGSEATYESGFVIDKFPISRPNLTFSTLTVSNMSPEDSSIYLCSATGQGSNTEAFFGQGTRLTVV.